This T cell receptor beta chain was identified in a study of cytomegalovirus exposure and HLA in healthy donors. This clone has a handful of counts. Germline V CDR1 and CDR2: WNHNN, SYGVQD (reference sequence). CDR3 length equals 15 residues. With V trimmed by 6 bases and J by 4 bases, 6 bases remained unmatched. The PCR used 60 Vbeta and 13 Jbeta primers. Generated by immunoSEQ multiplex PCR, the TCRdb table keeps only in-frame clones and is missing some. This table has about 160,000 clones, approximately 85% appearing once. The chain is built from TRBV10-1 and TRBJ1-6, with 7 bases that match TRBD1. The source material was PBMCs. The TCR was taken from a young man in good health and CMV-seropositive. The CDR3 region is CASRSPGQYNSPLHF. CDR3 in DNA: TGCGCCAGCAGGTCCCCGGGACAGTATAATTCACCCCTCCACTTT.